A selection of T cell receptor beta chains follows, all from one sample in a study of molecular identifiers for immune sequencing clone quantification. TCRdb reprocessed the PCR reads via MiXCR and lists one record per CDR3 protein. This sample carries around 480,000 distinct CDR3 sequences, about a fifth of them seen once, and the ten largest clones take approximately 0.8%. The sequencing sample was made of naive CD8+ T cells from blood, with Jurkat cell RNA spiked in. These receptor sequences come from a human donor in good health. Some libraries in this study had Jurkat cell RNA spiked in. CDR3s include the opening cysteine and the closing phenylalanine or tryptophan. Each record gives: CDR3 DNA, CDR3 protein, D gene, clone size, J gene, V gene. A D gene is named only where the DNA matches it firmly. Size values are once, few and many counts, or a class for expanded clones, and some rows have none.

TGCGCCAGCAGCCAGACTAGCGCTACTTACGAGCAGTACTTC | CASSQTSATYEQYF | TRBD2 | many | TRBJ2-7 | TRBV4-3
TGTGCCAGCAGCGTCCGGGACATTCCCTACGAGCAGTACTTC | CASSVRDIPYEQYF | - | few | TRBJ2-7 | TRBV9
TGCAGTGCTAGTCTGGGGATGGGGTTCTCCACAGATACGCAGTATTTT | CSASLGMGFSTDTQYF | - | - | TRBJ2-3 | TRBV20-1
TGTGCCAGCAGTTCCCAGAGAAAGGGGGGCGGGGAGCTGTTTTTT | CASSSQRKGGGELFF | - | few | TRBJ2-2 | TRBV28
TGTGCCAGTTCCACAGCACAGGGGGATAAGCACGAGCAGTACTTC | CASSTAQGDKHEQYF | TRBD1 | - | TRBJ2-7 | TRBV19
TGTGCCAGCAGAACGACGTTGGAGGTCAATCAGCCCCAGCATTTT | CASRTTLEVNQPQHF | - | - | TRBJ1-5 | TRBV2
TGTGCCAGTACCCTGAGAATTGGGTTCGGTTCCAGCCCCTCCGGTCAAGAGACCCAGTACTTC | CASTLRIGFGSSPSGQETQYF | - | many | TRBJ2-5 | TRBV19
TGCAGTGCTGCGACGCCCCTGGGAAATGTCGGGGAGCTGTTTTTT | CSAATPLGNVGELFF | - | - | TRBJ2-2 | TRBV20-1
TGTGCCACGGACCGAGACTACGAGCAGTACTTC | CATDRDYEQYF | - | - | TRBJ2-7 | TRBV28
TGTGCCAGCAGTTCGGGGCCCCGCTACGAGCAGTACTTC | CASSSGPRYEQYF | - | many | TRBJ2-7 | TRBV27
TGCGCCAGCAGCCAAGGTCTTCTCCGGGGTGGCCCGGGAGATACGCAGTATTTT | CASSQGLLRGGPGDTQYF | - | - | TRBJ2-3 | TRBV4-3
TGTGCCAGCAGCCCTTCCTCACAGGGGAACGAGCAGTACTTC | CASSPSSQGNEQYF | TRBD1 | few | TRBJ2-7 | TRBV3-1
TGCAGTGCTAGAGATTTAGCGGGAAGCTCCTACAATGAGCAGTTCTTC | CSARDLAGSSYNEQFF | TRBD2 | few | TRBJ2-1 | TRBV20-1
TGTGCCAGCAGCGTAACGGGCGGGAGCGGGCGGGAGCAGTTCTTC | CASSVTGGSGREQFF | TRBD2 | - | TRBJ2-1 | TRBV9
TGTGCCTCCTCCCCCGGCTGGACAGATACGCAGTATTTT | CASSPGWTDTQYF | - | many | TRBJ2-3 | TRBV30
TGTGCCAGCAGCTCTGGAACAGTCGTTGGAAACACCATATATTTT | CASSSGTVVGNTIYF | - | - | TRBJ1-3 | TRBV13
TGTGCCAGCATTACGAACACCGGGGAGCTGTTTTTT | CASITNTGELFF | - | many | TRBJ2-2 | TRBV6-1
TGTGCCAGCAGGGACGGGACAGCCGAAGCTTTCTTT | CASRDGTAEAFF | TRBD1 | - | TRBJ1-1 | TRBV27
TGTGCCAGCAGCCCACCTCTCGCCAGGCCCACTGAAGCTTTCTTT | CASSPPLARPTEAFF | - | many | TRBJ1-1 | TRBV9
TGTGCCTGTAGTTTTACTCTAGCGGGATACAATGAGCAGTTCTTC | CACSFTLAGYNEQFF | TRBD2 | once | TRBJ2-1 | TRBV30
TGCAGTGCTCAGAACCCGGGACAGGTGACTTTGGATACGCAGTATTTT | CSAQNPGQVTLDTQYF | TRBD1 | many | TRBJ2-3 | TRBV20-1
TGTGCCAGCAGTTTTGAGGGGAGGAATCAGCCCCAGCATTTT | CASSFEGRNQPQHF | - | many | TRBJ1-5 | TRBV12-3/TRBV12-4